What follows are 18 T cell receptor beta chains derived from one specimen sequenced in a study of blood T cell repertoires in COVID-19. The table came from immunoSEQ multiplex PCR; TCRdb's copy has only in-frame clones and leaves some out. This sample has 300,000 to 400,000 clones, with just over 85% found just once. The sample was PBMCs or T cells enriched from blood (not recorded which). The receptors shown here come from a woman aged 40 to 55 with acute COVID-19.

The V call is TRBV5-6, the J call TRBJ1-2; 7 bases agree with TRBD1. This CDR3 has 15 amino acids. The germline gives CDR1 SGHDT, CDR2 YYEEEE. V dropped 0 bases and J dropped 4; count of bases not matched to a gene: 6. DNA of the CDR3: TGTGCCAGCAGCTTGGGGGTAGGGGGCGGCTATGGCTACACCTTC. It yields the protein CASSLGVGGGYGYTF.

This chain uses TRBV9 with TRBJ2-2; 7 positions match TRBD1. The CDR3 is 15 residues long. V trimming: 6 bases; J trimming: 3 bases; junction bases outside the gene matches: 8. From germline, CDR1 is SGDLS and CDR2 YYNGEE. The CDR3 spells CASNDDRDYTGELFF. The DNA for the CDR3 is TGTGCCAGCAACGACGACAGGGATTACACCGGGGAGCTGTTTTTT.

This clone was recorded only once. The chain links TRBV7-6 to TRBJ2-5; 7 nucleotides agree with TRBD1. V gave up 4 bases and J gave up 5 bases; unmatched junction bases: 10. The CDR3 spans 15 residues. Looked up from germline, CDR1 is SGHVS and CDR2 is FNYEAQ. Written as DNA, the CDR3 is TGTGCCAGCAGCTCCATACACGACAGGGTTGAGACCCAGTACTTC. Residues: CASSSIHDRVETQYF.

About this clone: The DNA is omitted, as the CDR3 cannot be located on it reliably, and the CDR3 follows TCRdb's listing. The rearrangement links TRBV27 to TRBJ1-1; the DNA was not used to check the table's D call, TRBD1. From its first to its last residue, the CDR3 has 16 amino acids. The germline CDR1 and CDR2 sequences are MNHEY and SMNVEV (reference sequence). The CDR3 region is CASSSSDRWRHTEAFF.

The chain carries TRBV12-5 and TRBJ1-2; no definite D call. V lost 1 base and J 2 bases, leaving 8 bases between the germline ends. The CDR3 is made up of 14 amino acids. The germline gives CDR1 LGHNT, CDR2 FRNRAP. DNA of the CDR3: TGTGCTAGTGGTTTGGGCACGGAGAACTATGGCTACACCTTC. Amino acids: CASGLGTENYGYTF.

The chain links TRBV3-1 (or the pseudogene TRBV3-2) to TRBJ2-7; a weak D match, TRBD2 (7 bases). The V end lost 1 base, the J end lost 5 bases, and 18 bases lay between the germline ends. CDR1 is LGHDT, CDR2 YNNKEL, per germline (reference sequence). The CDR3 has 16 amino acids. In nucleotides, the CDR3 is TGTGCCAGCAGCCAAGCGGGGGGATCAGGGGCCCACGAGCAGTACTTC. This sequence encodes CASSQAGGSGAHEQYF.

The genes are TRBV4-3 and TRBJ1-5; D possibly corresponds to TRBD1 (5 bases). The CDR3 extends over 15 amino acids. Germline V CDR1 and CDR2: LGHNA, YSLEER. The germline V and J ends were trimmed by 1 base and 6 bases, with 13 bases remaining between them. Written as DNA, the CDR3 is TGCGCCAGCAGCCAAGGGAGGGGACTGGGTCAGCCCCAGCATTTT. This gives the protein CASSQGRGLGQPQHF.

The rearrangement uses TRBV3-1 (or the pseudogene TRBV3-2) and TRBJ1-5; TRBD1 might be the D (5 bases). CDR1 and CDR2 (germline): LGHDT, YNNKEL (reference sequence). The CDR3 sequence is 15 residues long. V lost 1 base and J 0 bases, leaving 7 bases between the germline ends. The CDR3 is CASSQGRVSNQPQHF. DNA of the CDR3: TGTGCCAGCAGCCAAGGCAGGGTTAGCAATCAGCCCCAGCATTTT.

The gene calls are TRBV19 and TRBJ2-7; D is perhaps TRBD2 (6 bases). The CDR3 covers 14 residues. Germline values: CDR1 LNHDA, CDR2 SQIVND (reference sequence). V was pared by 1 base and J by 4 bases, with 11 bases between. The CDR3 bases are TGTGCCAGTAGTATAGCGGGAGAAATATACGAGCAGTACTTC. It yields the protein CASSIAGEIYEQYF.

This chain uses TRBV9 with TRBJ2-1, with D perhaps matching TRBD1 (6 bases). The V gene's germline CDR1 is SGDLS and CDR2 YYNGEE. CDR3 size: 11 residues. V lost 7 bases, J lost 5 bases, and 7 bases lay in between. CDR3 DNA sequence: TGTGCCAGCGGGGGCCACAATGAGCAGTTCTTC. This gives the protein CASGGHNEQFF.

This chain uses TRBV7-9 with TRBJ2-7; tentatively, D is TRBD1 (6 bases). Trimming shortened V by 1 base and J by 4 bases, and 14 bases separated the two germline ends. CDR1 SEHNR and CDR2 FQNEAQ come from the germline V gene (reference sequence). CDR3 size: 15 residues. In DNA, the CDR3 is TGTGCCAGCAGCTTAGGGGGGCGGAACTGGTACGAGCAGTACTTC. Encoded protein: CASSLGGRNWYEQYF. Full variable domain (rest looked up from reference TRBV7-9 and TRBJ2-7): DTGVSQNPRHKITKRGQNVTFRCDPISEHNRLYWYRQTLGQGPEFLTYFQNEAQLEKSRLLSDRFSAERPKGSFSTLEIQRTEQGDSAMYLCASSLGGRNWYEQYFGPGTRLTVT.

This chain uses TRBV7-8 with TRBJ1-5; D gene ambiguous. The CDR3 extends over 19 amino acids. V was clipped by 0 bases and J by 0 bases, with 18 bases between them. The germline V gene has CDR1 SGHVS and CDR2 FQNEAQ. The CDR3 DNA follows: TGTGCCAGCAGCTTAGCCACAGCATCCTACCCATATAGCAATCAGCCCCAGCATTTT. It is translated as CASSLATASYPYSNQPQHF.

In its sample, this clone was seen once. The chain uses TRBV19 and TRBJ1-1; D remains unclear. CDR1 is LNHDA, CDR2 SQIVND, per germline (reference sequence). This CDR3 contains 15 residues. V lost 7 bases and J lost 0, with 15 bases in between. The CDR3 is CASTEGRTLNTEAFF. In DNA form, the CDR3 reads TGTGCCAGTACGGAGGGTAGGACCCTGAACACTGAAGCTTTCTTT.

The sample holds one count of this clone. The chain links TRBV5-1 to TRBJ2-6; D is ambiguous. This CDR3 comprises 14 residues. Germline CDR1 is SGHRS and CDR2 is YFSETQ. Trimming took off 0 bases at V and 4 bases at J, with 5 bases between the two ends. The CDR3 sequence: CASSLEAGANVLTF. The CDR3 DNA sequence: TGCGCCAGCAGCTTGGAAGCCGGGGCCAACGTCCTGACTTTC.

In nucleotides, the CDR3 is TGCGCCAGCAGCTTAGCAACTAGCGGGGGTCGCAATGAGCAGTTCTTC. It specifies CASSLATSGGRNEQFF. The chain combines TRBV5-1 with TRBJ2-1; 11 bases match TRBD2. The V segment lost 2 bases and the J segment 6 bases; nucleotides outside the gene matches: 7. Germline CDR1 and CDR2: SGHRS and YFSETQ. The CDR3 runs to 16 residues.

Only one count was recorded for this clone. This chain links TRBV12-5 with TRBJ1-5; no clear D gene. The ends were cut back, 6 bases at V and 3 bases at J, with 9 bases in the middle. This CDR3 region has 13 residues. CDR1 is LGHNT and CDR2 is FRNRAP in the germline V gene. The CDR3 DNA reads TGTGCTAGTGGCCCGGGGTCCAATCAGCCCCAGCATTTT. Its protein is CASGPGSNQPQHF.

The V and J genes are TRBV6-4 and TRBJ1-2; 7 positions agree with TRBD1. The CDR3 length is 13 residues. V dropped 6 bases and J dropped 7; count of bases not matched to a gene: 8. Germline V lookup: CDR1 MRHNA, CDR2 SNTAGT. CDR3 bases: TGTGCCAGCAGCCCAACAGGGGAAGGTGGCTACACCTTC. Its protein product is CASSPTGEGGYTF.

The genes are TRBV18 and TRBJ2-2; 7 bases line up with TRBD1. The CDR3 is made up of 15 amino acids. The germline V gene encodes CDR1 KGHSH and CDR2 LQKENI. Trimming removed 8 bases from V and 3 bases from J; junction bases left unmatched: 9. The CDR3: CASASQGVDTGELFF. For the CDR3, the DNA is TGTGCCAGCGCATCGCAGGGGGTGGACACCGGGGAGCTGTTTTTT.